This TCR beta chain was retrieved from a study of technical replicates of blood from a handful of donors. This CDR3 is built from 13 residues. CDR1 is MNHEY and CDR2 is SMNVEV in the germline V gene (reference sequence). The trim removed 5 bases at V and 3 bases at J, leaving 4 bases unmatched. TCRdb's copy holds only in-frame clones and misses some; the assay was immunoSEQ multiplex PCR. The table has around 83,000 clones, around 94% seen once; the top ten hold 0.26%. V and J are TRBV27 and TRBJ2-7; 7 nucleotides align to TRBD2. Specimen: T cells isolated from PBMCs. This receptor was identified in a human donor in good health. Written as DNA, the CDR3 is TGTGCCAGCAGTCAACCGGGGGGCTACGAGCAGTACTTC. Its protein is CASSQPGGYEQYF.